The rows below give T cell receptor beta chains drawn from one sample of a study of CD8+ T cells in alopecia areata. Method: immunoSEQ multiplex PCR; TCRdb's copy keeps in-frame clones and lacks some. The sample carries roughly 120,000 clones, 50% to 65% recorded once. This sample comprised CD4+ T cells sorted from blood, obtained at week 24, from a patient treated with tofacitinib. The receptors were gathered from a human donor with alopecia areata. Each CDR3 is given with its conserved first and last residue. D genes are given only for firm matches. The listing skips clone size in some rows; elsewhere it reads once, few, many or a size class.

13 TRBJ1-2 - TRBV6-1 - TGTGCCAGCAGGGCATCCGACGGCTATGGCTACACCTTC CASRASDGYGYTF
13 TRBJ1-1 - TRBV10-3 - TGTGCCATCATCCGGGACCTAAACACTGAAGCTTTCTTT CAIIRDLNTEAFF
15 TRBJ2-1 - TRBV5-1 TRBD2 TGCGCCAGCAGCTCAACTAGCGGCCCCTACAATGAGCAGTTCTTC CASSSTSGPYNEQFF
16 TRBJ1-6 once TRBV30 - TGTGCCTGGAGTGGACGGGGGGCGGGGGCGAGTTCACCCCTCCACTTT CAWSGRGAGASSPLHF
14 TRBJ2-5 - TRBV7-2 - TGTGCCAGCAGCCACAGCATCCGACAAGAGACCCAGTACTTC CASSHSIRQETQYF
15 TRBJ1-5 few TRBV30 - TGTGCCTGGAGGGAAGACCATAGGGGCAATCAGCCCCAGCATTTT CAWREDHRGNQPQHF
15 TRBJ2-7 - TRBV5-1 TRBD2 TGCGCCAGCACCCCCCGAGCTAGCGGGACCTACGAGCAGTACTTC CASTPRASGTYEQYF
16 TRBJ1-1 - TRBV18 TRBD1 TGTGCCAGCTCGCCCCCAAATACAGGGGCTAACACTGAAGCTTTCTTT CASSPPNTGANTEAFF
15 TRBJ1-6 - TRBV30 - TGTGCCTGGGGTGGAAGGCAGGGCATTAATTCACCCCTCCACTTT CAWGGRQGINSPLHF
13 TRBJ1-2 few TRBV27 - TGTGCCAGCATGGCACCTAATAACTATGGCTACACCTTC CASMAPNNYGYTF
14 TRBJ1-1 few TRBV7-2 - TGTGCCAGCAGCTTAGGCAACTCGAACACTGAAGCTTTCTTT CASSLGNSNTEAFF
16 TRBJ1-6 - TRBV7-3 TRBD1 TGTGCCAGCAGCTTAACCGGGACAGGGAATAATTCACCCCTCCACTTT CASSLTGTGNNSPLHF
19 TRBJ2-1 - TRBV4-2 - TGTGCCAGCAGCCCCAATTTCGGAGGCGCGGACGGAGCCTACAATGAGCAGTTCTTC CASSPNFGGADGAYNEQFF
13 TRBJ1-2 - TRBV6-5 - TGTGCCAGCAGTTACTCGATAGCCGCCGTGTCCACCTTC CASSYSIAAVSTF
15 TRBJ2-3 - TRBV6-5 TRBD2 TGTGCCAGCAGACAGAGCGGGGGGTTCGGTGATACGCAGTATTTT CASRQSGGFGDTQYF
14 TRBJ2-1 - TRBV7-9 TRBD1 TGTGCCAGCAGCTTAGCGGACAGGGTAAATGAGCAGTTCTTC CASSLADRVNEQFF
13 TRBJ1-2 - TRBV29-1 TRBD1 TGCAGCGCCTCGGGACAGGGGTTCTATGGCTACACCTTC CSASGQGFYGYTF
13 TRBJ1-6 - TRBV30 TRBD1 TGTGCCTGGAGTGTACAGGGGAGTTCACCCCTCCACTTT CAWSVQGSSPLHF
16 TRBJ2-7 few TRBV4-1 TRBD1 TGCGCCAGCAGCCACCCAGCCGGGACAGGGGGATACGAGCAGTACTTC CASSHPAGTGGYEQYF
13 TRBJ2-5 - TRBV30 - TGTGCCTGGACCAGACGTTTCCAAGAGACCCAGTACTTC CAWTRRFQETQYF
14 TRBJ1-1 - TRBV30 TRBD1 TGTGCCTGTAACATTAGGACAGGACGGACTGAAGCTTTCTTT CACNIRTGRTEAFF
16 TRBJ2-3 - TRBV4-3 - TGCGCCAGCAGCCAAGATAAGGGAAGGTACACAGATACGCAGTATTTT CASSQDKGRYTDTQYF
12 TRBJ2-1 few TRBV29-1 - TGCAGCGGATATCTGGGTAACAATGAGCAGTTCTTC CSGYLGNNEQFF
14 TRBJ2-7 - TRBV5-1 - TGCGCCAGCAGCTTGGAAGGGACAAACTACGAGCAGTACTTC CASSLEGTNYEQYF
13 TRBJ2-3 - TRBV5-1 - TGCGCCAGCGTCGAGGCACACACAGATACGCAGTATTTT CASVEAHTDTQYF
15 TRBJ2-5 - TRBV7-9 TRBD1 TGTGCCAGCAGCTCACCTGGACAGGGGGCGAAGACCCAGTACTTC CASSSPGQGAKTQYF
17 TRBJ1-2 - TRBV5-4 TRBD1 TGTGCCAGCAGCTCCGGGACAGCCATCGCCAAGATCTATGGCTACACCTTC CASSSGTAIAKIYGYTF
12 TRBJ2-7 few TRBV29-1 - TGCAGCGTTGAACTGGGCTCCTACGAGCAGTACTTC CSVELGSYEQYF
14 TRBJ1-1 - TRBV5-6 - TGTGCCAGCAGCTTGTGGGCCACCAACACTGAAGCTTTCTTT CASSLWATNTEAFF